This T cell receptor (beta chain) was observed in a study of graft-versus-host responses after intestinal transplantation. The study, taken as a whole, reports: Across patients carrying graft-donor T cell macrochimerism, allografts held high graft-versus-host to host-versus-graft clonal ratios.

Regarding this clone: Antigen unknown.

Per germline, CDR1 SGDLS and CDR2 YYNGEE. This CDR3 has 15 amino acids. V trimming: 4 bases; J trimming: 1 base; junction bases outside the gene matches: 4. Produced via immunoSEQ multiplex PCR; TCRdb's table is partial and in-frame only. The table includes tens of thousands of clones, 90% to 95% detected once. This receptor was identified in a human donor who was the organ donor for an intestinal transplant. The chain is built from TRBV9 and TRBJ1-1; 10 bases are a match to TRBD1. Sequenced here: unstimulated CD8+ T cells sorted from spleen or lymph node cells, sampled before transplant. The CDR3 protein is CASSLDRGSNTEAFF. In DNA form, the CDR3 reads TGTGCCAGCAGCTTGGACAGGGGGTCGAACACTGAAGCTTTCTTT.